This T cell receptor (beta chain) was found in a study of blood T cell repertoires in COVID-19 (dated by TCRdb to the early 2020s). Notes on the research overall: Samples covering the acute and convalescent phases of COVID-19 were provided by collaborators in the United States, Italy and Spain. Subjects who had been exposed to COVID-19, were actively infected with it, or had recovered from it provided the deeply sampled blood TCRbeta repertoires that made up the dataset. The material from the prospective study consisted of cDNA or gDNA derived from T cells, B-cell-depleted T cells, or PBMCs. Where available, HLA class I and class II types were obtained from metadata supplied by the sample provider rather than from assay-based typing. A de-identified subject ID, COVID-19 status, age in years and sex were almost always included in the sample metadata. The samples were drawn from two sources: the first 160 participants of the ongoing ImmuneRACE study, and over 950 subjects contributed by 6 global collaborators. The repertoires were made available in a free public database intended to serve as a resource for research on the immune response to SARS-CoV-2. What the research found in general, with its limitations: How much clinical and demographic metadata was included differed by source and by participant, and the metadata was provided uncurated.

The collaborating institutions used their own protocols to collect whole blood in K2EDTA tubes. For TCRbeta analysis, collaborators shipped samples in one of three forms: frozen whole blood, isolated PBMCs, or DNA extracted from either of those sample types. In the germline V gene, CDR1 corresponds to MDHEN and CDR2 to SYDVKM. The CDR3 has 19 amino acids, counting the end cysteine and valine. Left in the record is the CDR3 DNA by itself, 57 bases read in frame from the first base. V ends up 5 bases short and J 2 bases short, with an unmatched junction base count of 19. TCRbeta CDR3 regions were amplified from genomic DNA by means of the immunoSEQ Assay, a bias-controlled multiplex PCR. As for how the authors treated the data: Nucleated cell counts per sample were estimated from amplification of reference gene primers within the assay. To quantify the absolute abundance of each unique TCRbeta CDR3 rearrangement, sequence reads were collapsed and filtered. For each sample, productive Simpson clonality was calculated as the square root of Simpson's diversity index across productive rearrangements. TCRdb obtained this table from immuneACCESS and retained in-frame rearrangements with V and J assigned. These tables miss some clones; where compared with another copy, unresolved V genes account for less than half of the shortfall, and the remainder is unexplained. Clonal size and the V and J genes are those of that table, whereas D and trimming came from the DNA. The sample table contains 70,000 to 80,000 clones; only one count was recorded for 86% of them. Over 15% of the sample comes from the top ten.

The sample holds one count of this clone. The antigen it recognizes is unknown. Base-call qualities are not available, and no considerably larger clone is one nucleotide away. Sequencing was carried out using peripheral blood. The receptor was isolated from an older man in a cohort sampled during active COVID-19. The sequence links TRBV28 to TRBJ2-7, with 9 bases in between that match TRBD2. In nucleotide form, the sequence is TGTGCCAGCAGTCCCACCCTCCGCCGGGGTAGCGGGGGCCCCTACGAGCAGTACGTC. It translates to CASSPTLRRGSGGPYEQYV.